The rows below give T cell receptor beta chains drawn from one sample of a study of blood T cell repertoires in COVID-19. The table came from immunoSEQ multiplex PCR; TCRdb's copy has only in-frame clones and leaves some out. The sample includes around 220,000 clones, under 85% of them seen just once. Source material: peripheral blood. These receptors were taken from a woman aged 40 to 49 with active or convalescent COVID-19. Each CDR3 is given with its conserved first and last residue. The D gene is left open where the match is weak.

j_call d_call v_call cdr3_aa
TRBJ1-1 - TRBV7-3 CASSYRANTEAFF
TRBJ1-1 - TRBV20-1 CSASFGRGVTEAFF
TRBJ2-1 - TRBV5-4 CASSPQGGGSEQFF
TRBJ2-5 - TRBV7-6 CASSSMTAGGRETQYF
TRBJ1-2 - TRBV15 CATSRSGTSYGYTF
TRBJ2-7 TRBD1 TRBV5-4 CASSPFGQGSSYEQYF
TRBJ2-1 TRBD1 TRBV3-1/TRBV3-2 CASSQVLLRGLEQFF
TRBJ2-2 TRBD2 TRBV5-1 CASSFAGGDTGELFF
TRBJ1-6 TRBD1 TRBV15 CATSRDGTGDSPLHF
TRBJ1-2 - TRBV19 CASTDRNYGYTF
TRBJ1-2 - TRBV9 CASSVGGGTYGYTF
TRBJ2-3 TRBD1 TRBV24-1 CATRDRSTDTQYF
TRBJ2-5 TRBD2 TRBV5-5 CASSAQRGQETQYF
TRBJ2-3 - TRBV12-3/TRBV12-4 CASSFRPADTQYF
TRBJ1-6 - TRBV27 CASSLSRQGHSPLHF
TRBJ1-1 - TRBV5-1 CASSLGPRGLNTEAFF
TRBJ1-5 - TRBV2 CASSDVPGGQPQHF
TRBJ2-5 TRBD2 TRBV4-2 CASSPIAGGLRETQYF
TRBJ1-5 - TRBV28 CASRIPDSWNQPQHF
TRBJ1-3 - TRBV7-9 CASSLATWAKTGNTIYF
TRBJ1-5 - TRBV6-5 CASTRHPNQPQHF
TRBJ1-3 - TRBV21-1 CASSTQQGVYGNTIYF
TRBJ1-6 - TRBV5-1 CASSLRVENSPLHF
TRBJ2-6 - TRBV5-8 CASSLALQLSSGANVLTF
TRBJ1-6 - TRBV5-1 CASSLAGVGSPLHF
TRBJ1-4 - TRBV7-6 CASSPGSFNEKLFF
TRBJ2-6 - TRBV5-1 CASRSNPSGANVLTF
TRBJ1-5 - TRBV28 CASSLSGLQPQHF
TRBJ1-3 - TRBV6-5 CASSYSSRQLGNTIYF
TRBJ1-1 TRBD1 TRBV28 CASRQSQGAGAFF
TRBJ2-5 - TRBV5-1 CASSLSGSQYF
TRBJ1-1 - TRBV30 CAGERNTEAFF
TRBJ2-3 TRBD1 TRBV5-1 CASSLIGTGITDTQYF
TRBJ2-5 - TRBV4-1 CASSQDKGGPPETQYF
TRBJ2-2 - TRBV6-5 CASSYRVTGELFF
TRBJ2-3 - TRBV7-9 CASSPSSDTQYF
TRBJ1-5 TRBD1 TRBV15 CATSRNRGQSYSNQPQHF
TRBJ2-2 - TRBV7-9 CASSLISPNTGELFF
TRBJ1-2 TRBD1 TRBV9 CASSVTPGQGEGYTF
TRBJ2-2 TRBD2 TRBV9 CASSVGLAGGRGGELFF
TRBJ2-1 TRBD1 TRBV7-9 CASSDRDRQNEQFF
TRBJ1-1 - TRBV6-5 CASQDRSTEAFF
TRBJ1-4 - TRBV4-1 CASSPTAGSGEKLFF
TRBJ1-2 - TRBV5-1 CASSATGYDYGYTF
TRBJ2-5 TRBD2 TRBV7-3 CASSSLGTSPQETQYF
TRBJ2-2 TRBD2 TRBV4-2 CASRGGLTGELFF
TRBJ2-7 - TRBV7-9 CASTLSRDNLYEQYF
TRBJ1-5 TRBD1 TRBV7-6 CASSGAGTGVQPQHF
TRBJ2-3 - TRBV19 CASSIVGGSVEDTQYF
TRBJ2-7 - TRBV3-1/TRBV3-2 CASSPSRDEQYF
TRBJ1-1 - TRBV5-1 CASSWGLNTEAFF
TRBJ2-5 - TRBV5-1 CASSLSGPETQYF
TRBJ1-5 TRBD1 TRBV4-1 CASSPDRAGNQPQHF
TRBJ1-2 TRBD1 TRBV7-2 CASSSNRGGYYGYTF
TRBJ2-3 - TRBV10-2 CASSAPDITSTDTQYF
TRBJ1-1 TRBD1 TRBV7-3 CASSHRGNTEAFF
TRBJ1-1 TRBD1 TRBV12-3/TRBV12-4 CASRQGAYTEAFF
TRBJ2-3 TRBD2 TRBV5-4 CASSFSRGGVDTQYF
TRBJ2-3 TRBD2 TRBV7-2 CASSLGGPDTQYF